Presented here are 25 T cell receptor beta chains from one specimen sequenced in a study of shared clonotypes between healthy human individuals. Method: immunoSEQ multiplex PCR; TCRdb's copy keeps in-frame clones and lacks some. The sample includes some 2,100,000 clones, nearly 97% seen only once; the top ten take 0.1% to 0.15%. The sample consisted of naive CD4+ T cells sorted from blood. Subset: CD45RA+ positively selected. Source of these receptors: a man aged 18 to 29 in good health.

V is TRBV6-1 and J is TRBJ1-1; perhaps TRBD1 as D (6 bases). V was pared by 4 bases and J by 0 bases, with 12 bases between. The germline gives CDR1 MNHNS, CDR2 SASEGT. This CDR3 has 15 amino acids. CDR3 bases: TGTGCCAGCAGTGGGTCGGACAGCATGAACACTGAAGCTTTCTTT. It specifies CASSGSDSMNTEAFF.

V is TRBV7-8 and J is TRBJ2-1; D is uncertain. V was shortened by 5 bases and J by 8 bases, with 13 bases between the two germline ends. Per germline, CDR1 SGHVS and CDR2 FQNEAQ. CDR3 length: 13 amino acids. CDR3 nucleotide sequence: TGTGCCAGCAGCCTCAAATCCGTACATGAGCAGTTCTTC. Translated: CASSLKSVHEQFF.

V and J are TRBV27 and TRBJ1-2; D gene ambiguous. CDR3 length: 13 residues. V was trimmed by 2 bases and J by 1 base, leaving 5 bases between them. Germline V CDR1 and CDR2: MNHEY, SMNVEV (reference sequence). The CDR3 nucleotides are TGTGCCAGCAGTTTAGACGGTAACTATGGCTACACCTTC. This gives the protein CASSLDGNYGYTF.

V gene TRBV18 combines with J gene TRBJ2-1; TRBD2 is a possible D gene (6 bases). Trimming removed 2 bases at V and 15 bases at J, with 20 bases between. From germline, CDR1 is KGHSH and CDR2 LQKENI. The CDR3 has 14 residues. CDR3 DNA: TGTGCCAGCTCACCAATTGCGGACCCCCGGGAGTGGTTCTTC. As protein: CASSPIADPREWFF.

As to this clone: Other DNA sequences in this sample translate to the same CDR3. The chain employs TRBV30 and TRBJ2-7, with a possible D match to TRBD1 (6 bases). The CDR3 is 11 residues long. V gave up 3 bases and J gave up 3 bases, with 6 bases separating them. Per germline, CDR1 GTSNPN and CDR2 SVGIG (reference sequence). The CDR3 protein is CAWRDSYEQYF. The CDR3 nucleotides read TGTGCCTGGAGGGACAGCTACGAGCAGTACTTC.

The V gene is TRBV27, the J gene TRBJ2-1; a possible D gene is TRBD2 (5 bases). Germline V gene lookup returns CDR1 MNHEY and CDR2 SMNVEV (reference sequence). The V gene lost 1 base and the J gene lost 5 bases, with 12 bases spanning the gap. CDR3 length: 15 residues. This CDR3 is CASSLLWTGDNEQFF. DNA for the CDR3: TGTGCCAGCAGTTTATTATGGACTGGGGACAATGAGCAGTTCTTC.

This chain uses TRBV30 with TRBJ2-1; TRBD2 aligns across 15 bases. Germline V lookup: CDR1 GTSNPN, CDR2 SVGIG (reference sequence). J was trimmed by 7 bases and V by 5 bases; bases with no gene match: 3. The CDR3 contains 14 residues. The CDR3 protein is CAWRGTSGGNEQFF. Here the CDR3 DNA reads TGTGCCTGGCGCGGGACTAGCGGGGGGAATGAGCAGTTCTTC.

Of note for this clone: Other DNA sequences within the sample encode an identical CDR3. J is TRBJ1-5 and V is TRBV10-3; TRBD1 matches at 8 bases. The CDR3 is made up of 15 amino acids. J lost 4 bases, V lost 0 bases, and 2 bases had no gene match. CDR1 and CDR2 (germline): ENHRY, SYGVKD. The CDR3 protein is CAISESGQGNQPQHF. The CDR3 DNA follows: TGTGCCATCAGTGAGTCAGGACAGGGAAATCAGCCCCAGCATTTT.

The CDR3 DNA reads TGTGCCAGCAGAACCAATCCCGGGACTCCCTTGAGCACAGATACGCAGTATTTT. Translation: CASRTNPGTPLSTDTQYF. V gene TRBV27 combines with J gene TRBJ2-3, with TRBD2 as a possible D gene (6 bases). The CDR3 covers 18 residues. Germline V CDR1 and CDR2: MNHEY, SMNVEV (reference sequence). Trimming removed 6 bases at V and 0 bases at J, with 22 bases between.

As concerns this clone: This CDR3 is also generated by other DNA sequences in the sample. The chain uses TRBV28 and TRBJ2-7; D gene ambiguous. Germline V gives CDR1 MDHEN, CDR2 SYDVKM. V was clipped by 5 bases and J by 2 bases, with 10 bases between them. The CDR3 has 13 residues. The CDR3 nucleotides are TGTGCCAGCAGTCCCGTCGGCCCCTACGAGCAGTACTTC. Protein sequence: CASSPVGPYEQYF. Complete variable domain (other parts from reference TRBV28 and TRBJ2-7): DVKVTQSSRYLVKRTGEKVFLECVQDMDHENMFWYRQDPGLGLRLIYFSYDVKMKEKGDIPEGYSVSREKKERFSLILESASTNQTSMYLCASSPVGPYEQYFGPGTRLTVT.

V is TRBV5-4 and J is TRBJ2-2; 7 bases line up with TRBD1. Germline assignment: CDR1 SGHNT and CDR2 YYREEE (reference sequence). Trimming at V came to 1 base and at J to 2 bases, leaving 5 bases not matched to a gene. This CDR3 has 16 residues. The CDR3 here is CASSLPQGVNTGELFF. The CDR3 nucleotides are TGTGCCAGCAGCTTGCCTCAGGGGGTTAACACCGGGGAGCTGTTTTTT.

The rearrangement uses TRBV5-4 and TRBJ1-5, with D possibly matching TRBD1 (5 bases). V lost 0 bases and J lost 5, with 12 bases in between. Germline lookup yields CDR1 SGHNT and CDR2 YYREEE (reference sequence). The CDR3 spans 15 residues. CDR3 nucleotide sequence: TGTGCCAGCAGCTTGGCGGGGCGAGAGGATCAGCCCCAGCATTTT. Protein: CASSLAGREDQPQHF.

The chain carries TRBV5-1 and TRBJ2-2, with 10 bases lining up with TRBD2. This CDR3 region has 16 residues. Germline V gene data show CDR1 as SGHRS and CDR2 as YFSETQ. Unmatched junction bases numbered 4, after V lost 1 base and J lost 4 bases. The CDR3 reads CASSLWPSGSTGELFF. The DNA for the CDR3 is TGCGCCAGCAGCTTGTGGCCTAGCGGGAGCACCGGGGAGCTGTTTTTT. Full variable domain (outside the CDR3, taken from reference TRBV5-1 and TRBJ2-2): KAGVTQTPRYLIKTRGQQVTLSCSPISGHRSVSWYQQTPGQGLQFLFEYFSETQRNKGNFPGRFSGRQFSNSRSEMNVSTLELGDSALYLCASSLWPSGSTGELFFGEGSRLTVL.

This chain links TRBV5-4 with TRBJ2-5; TRBD2 aligns across 7 bases. Germline assignment: CDR1 SGHNT and CDR2 YYREEE (reference sequence). Trimming cost V 4 bases and J 5 bases; bases outside gene matches: 14. The CDR3 runs 16 residues. CDR3 region: CASSPGGGALRETQYF. The DNA of the CDR3 is TGTGCCAGCAGCCCAGGCGGGGGTGCGCTACGGGAGACCCAGTACTTC.

A single count supports this clone. The V and J genes are TRBV10-3 and TRBJ2-3; D not certain. Per germline, CDR1 ENHRY and CDR2 SYGVKD. The V gene lost 0 bases and the J gene lost 2 bases, with 15 bases spanning the gap. The CDR3 contains 17 residues. CDR3 in amino acids: CAISESGPTISTDTQYF. CDR3 coding DNA: TGTGCCATCAGTGAGTCAGGACCTACCATTTCCACAGATACGCAGTATTTT.

Worth noting for this clone: Other DNA sequences in this sample translate to the same CDR3. The chain has TRBV28 and TRBJ2-7; the match to TRBD1 covers 8 bases. CDR3 length: 14 amino acids. With V trimmed by 2 bases and J by 4 bases, 4 bases remained unmatched. Germline V gene lookup returns CDR1 MDHEN and CDR2 SYDVKM. CDR3 DNA sequence: TGTGCCAGCAGTTTAAGGACAGGGTCTTACGAGCAGTACTTC. Residues: CASSLRTGSYEQYF.

With regard to this clone: The same CDR3 arises from other DNA sequences in this sample as well. The genes are TRBV2 and TRBJ1-2; 8 bases match TRBD1. The CDR3 consists of 14 residues. CDR1 SNHLY and CDR2 FYNNEI come from the germline V gene. Trimming cost V 2 bases and J 4 bases; bases outside gene matches: 3. CDR3 nucleotide sequence: TGTGCCAGCAGTGAACAGGGGGCAGCCTATGGCTACACCTTC. Translation gives CASSEQGAAYGYTF.

The CDR3 here is CASSRRQGVDSPLHF. CDR3 coding DNA: TGTGCCAGCAGCCGTAGACAGGGCGTTGATTCACCCCTCCACTTT. V gene TRBV7-9 combines with J gene TRBJ1-6; TRBD1 aligns across 7 bases. Germline-derived CDR1 and CDR2 are SEHNR and FQNEAQ (reference sequence). CDR3 length: 15 amino acids. Trimming removed 5 bases from V and 8 bases from J; junction bases left unmatched: 9.

With regard to this clone: This same CDR3 is encoded by further DNA sequences in the sample. This chain connects TRBV6-5 to TRBJ2-7; 11 bases are shared with TRBD1. The germline V gene has CDR1 MNHEY and CDR2 SVGAGI. The V and J ends lost 8 bases and 3 bases, in that order; junction bases with no gene match: 6. This CDR3 has 14 residues. DNA for the CDR3: TGTGCCAGCCGGTCCGGGACAGGGGGCTACGAGCAGTACTTC. It is translated as CASRSGTGGYEQYF.

The rearrangement uses TRBV5-6 and TRBJ2-5; D uncertain. The CDR3 has 11 amino acids. CDR1 is SGHDT, CDR2 YYEEEE, per germline. V lost 5 bases and J 4 bases, leaving 6 bases between the germline ends. Here the CDR3 DNA reads TGTGCCAGCAGTGGCGTAGAGACCCAGTACTTC. It specifies CASSGVETQYF. Looking up the rest from reference TRBV5-6 and TRBJ2-5 gives the full variable domain: DAGVTQSPTHLIKTRGQQVTLRCSPKSGHDTVSWYQQALGQGPQFIFQYYEEEERQRGNFPDRFSGHQFPNYSSELNVNALLLGDSALYLCASSGVETQYFGPGTRLLVL.

This chain uses TRBV30 with TRBJ1-1; TRBD1 might be the D (6 bases). This CDR3 region has 14 residues. Trimming shortened V by 4 bases and J by 0 bases, and 12 bases separated the two germline ends. In germline, CDR1 is GTSNPN, CDR2 SVGIG (reference sequence). CDR3 residues: CAWTQGGVNTEAFF. The CDR3 nucleotides are TGTGCCTGGACCCAAGGGGGAGTGAACACTGAAGCTTTCTTT.

This clone was seen a single time. The V gene is TRBV11-2, the J gene TRBJ2-1; TRBD2 aligns across 12 bases. Germline CDR1 is SGHAT and CDR2 is FQNNGV. The ends lost 5 bases at V and 8 bases at J; junction bases unmatched: 13. CDR3 size: 17 residues. CDR3 DNA: TGTGCCAGCAGCCCGATCCCGGGACTAGCGGGCTGGGATGAGCAGTTCTTC. Its protein is CASSPIPGLAGWDEQFF.

V and J are TRBV30 and TRBJ1-1; no clear D gene. V was trimmed by 7 bases and J by 0 bases, leaving 12 bases between them. This CDR3 has 13 amino acids. CDR1 is GTSNPN, CDR2 SVGIG, per germline (reference sequence). For the CDR3, the DNA is TGTGCCTCCGGTAGACCGATGAACACTGAAGCTTTCTTT. Amino acids: CASGRPMNTEAFF.

CDR3 coding DNA: TGTGCCAGCTCACTCCAACAGGGCACCGGGGAGCTGTTTTTT. Translation gives CASSLQQGTGELFF. The chain links TRBV18 to TRBJ2-2, with D perhaps matching TRBD1 (6 bases). Germline-derived CDR1 and CDR2 are KGHSH and LQKENI. The V end was cut by 4 bases, the J end by 4 bases, with 10 bases between. This CDR3 is 14 amino acids long.

The chain links TRBV7-2 to TRBJ2-7, with D unresolved. CDR1 and CDR2 from the germline V gene are SGHTA and FQGNSA. The CDR3 spans 13 residues. V lost 3 bases and J 0 bases, leaving 6 bases between the germline ends. This CDR3 reads CASSFSHSYEQYF. As DNA, the CDR3 is TGTGCCAGCAGCTTTTCGCACTCCTACGAGCAGTACTTC. The complete variable domain, with remaining parts taken from reference TRBV7-2 and TRBJ2-7, reads GAGVSQSPSNKVTEKGKDVELRCDPISGHTALYWYRQSLGQGLEFLIYFQGNSAPDKSGLPSDRFSAERTGGSVSTLTIQRTQQEDSAVYLCASSFSHSYEQYFGPGTRLTVT.